These 19 T cell receptor beta chains were sequenced from one sample in a study of blood T cells in healthy people across ages (dated by TCRdb to about 2015). Libraries were prepared through 5' RACE. Instrument used: Illumina HiSeq 2500. A second PCR of roughly 7 to 12 cycles was run with a J-beta primer mix and a sample-barcoded 5' primer. TCRdb redid the processing of the public reads, applying fastp at Q25 and MiXCR, and retained in-frame beta chains. Merged by CDR3 protein, the rows form single entries marked with the most common genes and DNA. The sample records some 790,000 distinct CDR3 sequences, 25% to 30% of which are singletons. The ten largest clones take up approximately 15% of the sample. The sample comprised blood. The source of these receptors is a woman aged 80 or over in good health.

This clonotype was observed a few times. The rearrangement joins TRBV25-1 to TRBJ1-4, with D maybe TRBD1 (5 bases). The germline CDR1 and CDR2 sequences are MGHDK and SYGVNS. The CDR3 spans 15 residues. Trimming left V 1 base short and J 6 bases short, with 12 bases between. CDR3 in amino acids: CASSEFWTKDEKLFF. The CDR3 DNA is TGTGCCAGCAGTGAATTTTGGACAAAGGATGAAAAACTGTTTTTT.

This clonotype was counted many times. The chain carries TRBV20-1 and TRBJ2-5, with TRBD2 matching 12 bases. Germline V gives CDR1 DFQATT, CDR2 SNEGSKA (reference sequence). The junction had 4 bases not matched to a gene; V was cut back by 0 bases and J by 5 bases. This CDR3 spans 15 amino acids. The chain's CDR3 is CSARDLAGGPETQYF. The CDR3 DNA is TGCAGTGCTAGAGATCTAGCGGGGGGGCCTGAGACCCAGTACTTC.

On this clonotype itself: Since a much larger clone is just one base distant, this may be a read error. The chain links TRBV3-1 to TRBJ2-3; perhaps D is TRBD1 or TRBD2 (6 bases each). Germline assignment: CDR1 LGHDT and CDR2 YNNKEL (reference sequence). The length of the CDR3 is 15 residues. CDR3 sequence (DNA): TGTGCCAGCGACTCTGCCCCCGGGGGCACAGATATGCAGTATTTT. This translates into CASDSAPGGTDMQYF.

In its sample, this clonotype was seen many times. The chain joins TRBV2 to TRBJ1-2; 10 bases line up with TRBD1. With V trimmed by 8 bases and J by 4 bases, 7 bases remained unmatched. CDR1 SNHLY and CDR2 FYNNEI come from the germline V gene. The CDR3 consists of 14 residues. The CDR3 DNA is TGTGCCAGCGGGGGGGACAGGGGTTCCTATGGCTACACCTTC. It codes for CASGGDRGSYGYTF.

This clonotype was counted many times. This chain joins TRBV7-2 and TRBJ2-7; 9 bases match TRBD2. Germline-derived CDR1 and CDR2 are SGHTA and FQGNSA. The CDR3 is 16 residues long. Trimming cost V 3 bases and J 3 bases; bases outside gene matches: 9. The CDR3: CASSFSGTSPFYEQYF. As DNA, the CDR3 is TGTGCCAGCAGCTTCTCCGGGACTAGCCCGTTCTACGAGCAGTACTTC.

Ten or more counts support this clonotype. The rearrangement links TRBV6-2 or TRBV6-3 to TRBJ1-6; D gene unclear. The V and J ends lost 0 bases and 11 bases respectively, with 8 bases between them. The CDR3 totals 13 residues. CDR1 and CDR2 from the germline V gene are MNHEY and SVGEGT. The CDR3 region has the DNA TGTGCCAGCAGTTACTCCCCTTCCGCACCCCTCCACTTT. Amino acid sequence: CASSYSPSAPLHF.

In its sample, this clonotype was seen many times. The rearrangement links TRBV20-1 to TRBJ2-5, with D possibly being TRBD2 (6 bases). V was clipped by 5 bases and J by 0 bases, with 16 bases between them. The CDR3 is 15 residues long. Germline-derived CDR1 and CDR2 are DFQATT and SNEGSKA (reference sequence). CDR3 sequence (DNA): TGCAGTGCTCCTACTGGGGGGTCCTACCAAGAGACCCAGTACTTC. This codes for CSAPTGGSYQETQYF.

In this sample, this clonotype turned up many times. The chain joins TRBV20-1 to TRBJ2-6; TRBD1 is a possible D gene (6 bases). Germline CDR1 reads DFQATT; CDR2 reads SNEGSKA (reference sequence). The CDR3 totals 19 residues. V gave up 4 bases and J gave up 3 bases, with 25 bases separating them. The chain's CDR3 is CSAIKRSQGSVNGANVLTF. CDR3 DNA sequence: TGCAGTGCTATCAAAAGGTCACAGGGTTCCGTAAATGGGGCCAACGTCCTGACTTTC.

This clonotype was picked up many times. The chain employs TRBV14 and TRBJ2-1; TRBD2 is a possible D gene (6 bases). The V and J ends lost 6 bases and 8 bases respectively, with 11 bases between them. This CDR3 has 12 residues. Germline V gene data show CDR1 as SGHDN and CDR2 as FVKESK. CDR3: CASRRGLDEQFF. In DNA, the CDR3 is TGTGCCAGCAGACGGGGGTTGGATGAGCAGTTCTTC.

Ten or more counts support this clonotype. V and J are TRBV7-9 and TRBJ1-2; 8 bases match TRBD1. Germline CDR1 reads SEHNR; CDR2 reads FQNEAQ (reference sequence). CDR3 size: 14 residues. Trimming at V came to 4 bases and at J to 3 bases, leaving 4 bases not matched to a gene. CDR3 coding DNA: TGTGCCAGCAGCTCCGGACAGGGAGACTATGGCTACACCTTC. Its translation: CASSSGQGDYGYTF.

This clonotype has only one observation. A read error may be the cause here, since a much bigger clone is one base away. The chain is built from TRBV7-2 and TRBJ2-1; TRBD2 matches 13 bases. Germline-derived CDR1 and CDR2 are SGHTA and FQGNSA. This CDR3 has 14 amino acids. The CDR3 loop is CAGSGTSGGDEQFF. DNA of the CDR3: TGTGCCGGCAGCGGCACTAGCGGGGGGGATGAGCAGTTCTTC.

This clonotype appeared many times. The chain has TRBV7-8 and TRBJ2-3; 8 bases match TRBD2. Unmatched junction bases numbered 12, after V lost 7 bases and J lost 3 bases. The CDR3 is 16 residues long. Germline V gives CDR1 SGHVS, CDR2 FQNEAQ. The CDR3 protein is CASTSQWGLGTDTQYF. The CDR3, as DNA: TGTGCCAGCACTTCCCAGTGGGGACTAGGAACAGATACGCAGTATTTT.

This clonotype was counted ten times or more. This chain links TRBV27 with TRBJ2-3, with D maybe TRBD2 (7 bases). Looked up from germline, CDR1 is MNHEY and CDR2 is SMNVEV (reference sequence). The CDR3 runs to 13 residues. V lost 4 bases and J 4 bases, leaving 9 bases between the germline ends. CDR3 coding DNA: TGTGCCAGCAGTTGGGGGGGCTCAGATACGCAGTATTTT. It translates to CASSWGGSDTQYF.

This clonotype was picked up a small number of times. The chain joins TRBV20-1 to TRBJ1-4; D unclear. The V end was cut by 4 bases, the J end by 5 bases, with 11 bases between. In germline, CDR1 is DFQATT, CDR2 SNEGSKA (reference sequence). The CDR3 is made up of 13 amino acids. CDR3 nucleotides: TGCAGTGCTATCGCGGGAACGAATGAAAAACTGTTTTTT. Amino acids: CSAIAGTNEKLFF.

There are many counts of this clonotype. This sequence joins TRBV24-1 and TRBJ2-5; unclear D gene. There are 15 residues in the CDR3. Trimming shortened V by 2 bases and J by 5 bases, and 14 bases separated the two germline ends. Germline CDR1 is KGHDR and CDR2 is SFDVKD. CDR3 bases: TGTGCCACCAGTGATTCCACCGCAAGGGCGGAGACCCAGTACTTC. Translation gives CATSDSTARAETQYF.

In this sample, this clonotype turned up once. A much larger clone lies a single base off, so this may be a read error. The J gene is TRBJ2-1, the V gene TRBV6-2 or TRBV6-3; D is possibly TRBD2 (7 bases). Germline CDR1 and CDR2: MNHEY and SVGEGT. The CDR3 sequence is 13 residues long. V was clipped by 8 bases and J by 10 bases, with 18 bases between them. The CDR3 DNA follows: TGTGCCAGCGGGGTGGGGGGGCCTGGCGAGCAGTTCTTC. Translated: CASGVGGPGEQFF.

This clonotype has a count of ten or more. V is TRBV6-2 or TRBV6-3 and J is TRBJ2-7; 10 nucleotides align to TRBD1. Trimming cost V 6 bases and J 2 bases; bases outside gene matches: 7. Germline V CDR1 and CDR2: MNHEY, SVGEGT. The CDR3 length is 15 residues. The CDR3 DNA reads as TGTGCCAGCAGAAGGGGACAGGGGATACCCTACGAGCAGTACTTC. It codes for CASRRGQGIPYEQYF.

The chain is built from TRBV5-1 and TRBJ2-4; 7 nucleotides match TRBD1. Germline CDR1 SGHRS, CDR2 YFSETQ. V shed 3 bases and J 8 bases; nucleotides not matched to a gene: 8. The CDR3 has 14 residues. CDR3 loop: CASSSQGVIDIQYF. Written as DNA, the CDR3 is TGCGCCAGCAGCTCTCAGGGGGTGATAGACATTCAGTACTTC.

This clonotype was seen only a few times. This chain joins TRBV7-2 and TRBJ1-1; D is unclear. The CDR3 consists of 13 residues. With 1 base removed from V and 4 bases from J, the gap between germline ends came to 7 bases. Germline V lookup: CDR1 SGHTA, CDR2 FQGNSA. In nucleotides, the CDR3 is TGTGCCAGCAGCTTAGGTTGGCGCACTGAAGCTTTCTTT. Translation gives CASSLGWRTEAFF.